Sequencing of this T cell receptor (beta chain) was carried out in a study of shared clonotypes between healthy human individuals. This clone was detected a few times. Its antigen is not identified. Whole-study results and caveats: Clonotypes that were shared across four donors made up about 4.5% of naive CD4 clonotypes.

Clones were sequenced by immunoSEQ multiplex PCR, and TCRdb holds only the in-frame ones, with some missing. The data hold some 1.1 million clones, with roughly 77% observed a single time. The origin of this receptor is a man aged 18 to 35 in good health. Some clones in this sample may be carry-over from other donors' samples. The sample comprised memory CD4+ T cells from PBMCs. Stated subset: CD45RA-negative fraction.

This CDR3 is CAITPGVEPLVVQHF. The DNA of the CDR3 is TGTGCCATAACACCGGGAGTCGAGCCCCTTGTGGTCCAGCATTTT. This chain links TRBV28 with TRBJ1-5; D is unresolved. CDR3 length: 15 residues. Deletions cut 10 bases from V and 12 bases from J, with 28 bases between. Looked up from germline, CDR1 is MDHEN and CDR2 is SYDVKM.